This T cell receptor beta chain derives from a study of T cells in Graves' hyperthyroidism and ophthalmopathy. Regions amplified from RNA transcripts were the TCR beta CDR3 regions. HTBI primers were employed in a first-round RT-PCR of the TCR CDR3. TCRdb passed the multiplex PCR reads through MiXCR, listing each CDR3 protein once. Among about 380,000 distinct CDR3 sequences listed, 18% were seen once. At least ten counts were recorded for this clonotype. The sample was blood. This receptor was taken from a man aged 18 to 29 with Graves' ophthalmopathy.

CDR3 in amino acids: CASSHGTETTEAFF. In nucleotides, the CDR3 is TGTGCCAGCAGCCATGGGACAGAGACCACTGAAGCTTTCTTT. The chain links TRBV13 to TRBJ1-1, with TRBD1 matching 7 bases. Per germline, CDR1 PRHDT and CDR2 FYEKMQ (reference sequence). The CDR3 runs 14 residues. V lost 5 bases to trimming and J lost 4 bases; unmatched junction nucleotides: 7.